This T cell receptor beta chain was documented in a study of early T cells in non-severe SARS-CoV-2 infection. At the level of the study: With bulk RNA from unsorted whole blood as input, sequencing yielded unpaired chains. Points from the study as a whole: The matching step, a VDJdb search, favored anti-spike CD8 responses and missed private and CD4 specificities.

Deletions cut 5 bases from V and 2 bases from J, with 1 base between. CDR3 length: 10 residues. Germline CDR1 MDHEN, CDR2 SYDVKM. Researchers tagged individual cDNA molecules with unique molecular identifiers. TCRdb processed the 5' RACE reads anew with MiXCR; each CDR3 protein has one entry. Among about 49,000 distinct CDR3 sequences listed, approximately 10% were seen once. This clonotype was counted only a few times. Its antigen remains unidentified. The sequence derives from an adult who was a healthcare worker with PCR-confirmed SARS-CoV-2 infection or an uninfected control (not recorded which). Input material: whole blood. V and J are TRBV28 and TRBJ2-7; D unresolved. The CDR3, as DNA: TGTGCCAGCAGTACCTACGAGCAGTACTTC. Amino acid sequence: CASSTYEQYF.